This entry is about one TCR beta chain. This specimen comes from a study of shared T cell receptors in the human thymus. The protocol was immunoSEQ multiplex PCR, while the TCRdb copy is restricted to in-frame clones and leaves out a portion. The sample carries 500,000 to 850,000 clones, approximately 89% recorded once. Germline V gene lookup returns CDR1 MDHEN and CDR2 SYDVKM. The CDR3 totals 14 residues. Unmatched junction bases numbered 6, after V lost 7 bases and J lost 2 bases. The same sample was also used in a study of human thymus T cells.

The sequenced material came from thymocytes. This clonotype was sampled from a boy younger than two with a congenital heart defect. The V and J genes are TRBV28 and TRBJ1-1, with 8 bases matching TRBD1. The CDR3 bases are TGTGCCAGCAATGCGGACAGGGCCAACACTGAAGCTTTCTTT. It encodes CASNADRANTEAFF.